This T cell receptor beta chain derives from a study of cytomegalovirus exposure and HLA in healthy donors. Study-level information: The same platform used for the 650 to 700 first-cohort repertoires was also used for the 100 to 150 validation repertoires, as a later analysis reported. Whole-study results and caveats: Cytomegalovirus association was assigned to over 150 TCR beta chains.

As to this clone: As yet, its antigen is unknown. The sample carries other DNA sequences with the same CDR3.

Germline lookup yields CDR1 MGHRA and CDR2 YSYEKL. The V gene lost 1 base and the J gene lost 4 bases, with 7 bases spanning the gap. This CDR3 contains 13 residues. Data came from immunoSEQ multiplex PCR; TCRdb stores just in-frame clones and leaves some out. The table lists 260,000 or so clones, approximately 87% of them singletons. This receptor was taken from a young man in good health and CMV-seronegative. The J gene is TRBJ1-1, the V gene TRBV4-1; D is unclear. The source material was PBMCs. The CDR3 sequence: CASSQVGGTEAFF. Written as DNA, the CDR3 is TGCGCCAGCAGCCAAGTAGGAGGCACTGAAGCTTTCTTT.